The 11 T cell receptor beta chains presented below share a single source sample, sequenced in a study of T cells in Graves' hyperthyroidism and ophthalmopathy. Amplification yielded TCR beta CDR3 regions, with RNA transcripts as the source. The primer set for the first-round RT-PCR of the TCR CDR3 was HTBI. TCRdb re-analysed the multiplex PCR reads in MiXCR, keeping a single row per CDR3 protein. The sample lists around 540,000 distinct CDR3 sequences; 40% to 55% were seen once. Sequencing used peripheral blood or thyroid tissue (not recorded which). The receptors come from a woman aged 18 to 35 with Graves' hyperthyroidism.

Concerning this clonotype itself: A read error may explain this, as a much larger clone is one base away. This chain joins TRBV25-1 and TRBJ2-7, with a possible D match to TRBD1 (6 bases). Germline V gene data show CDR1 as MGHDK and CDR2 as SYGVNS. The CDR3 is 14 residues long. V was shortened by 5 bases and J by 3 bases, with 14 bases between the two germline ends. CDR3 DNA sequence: TGTGCCAGCAGTCCGAGGGCAGGGGACTACGAGCAGTACTTC. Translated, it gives CASSPRAGDYEQYF.

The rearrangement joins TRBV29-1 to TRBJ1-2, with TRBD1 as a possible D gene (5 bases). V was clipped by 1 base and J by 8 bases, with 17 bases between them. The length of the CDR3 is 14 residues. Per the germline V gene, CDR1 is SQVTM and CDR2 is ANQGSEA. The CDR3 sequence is CSVEGGDRGGGYTF. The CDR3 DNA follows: TGCAGCGTTGAAGGTGGGGATAGGGGCGGCGGCTACACCTTC.

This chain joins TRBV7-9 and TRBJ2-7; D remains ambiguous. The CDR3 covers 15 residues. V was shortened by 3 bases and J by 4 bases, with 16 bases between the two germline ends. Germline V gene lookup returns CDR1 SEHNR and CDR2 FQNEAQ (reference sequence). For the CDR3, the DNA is TGTGCCAGCAGCTTCGGCAAAGGCTTCAGATACGAGCAGTACTTC. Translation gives CASSFGKGFRYEQYF.

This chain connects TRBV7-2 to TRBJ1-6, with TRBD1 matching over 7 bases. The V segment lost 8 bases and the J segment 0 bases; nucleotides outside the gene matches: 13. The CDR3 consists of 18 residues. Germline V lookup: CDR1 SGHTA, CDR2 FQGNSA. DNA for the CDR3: TGTGCCAGCTCACTACGGGACAGCCAAAGCTCCTATAATTCACCCCTCCACTTT. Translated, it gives CASSLRDSQSSYNSPLHF.

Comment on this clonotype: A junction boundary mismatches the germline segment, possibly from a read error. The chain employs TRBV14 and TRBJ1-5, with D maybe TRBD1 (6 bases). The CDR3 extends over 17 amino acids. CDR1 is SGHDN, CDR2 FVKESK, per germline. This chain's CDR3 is CASSQEGGKNSDQPQHF. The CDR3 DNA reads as TGTGCCAGCAGCCAAGAAGGGGGGAAGAATAGCGATCAGCCCCAGCATTTT.

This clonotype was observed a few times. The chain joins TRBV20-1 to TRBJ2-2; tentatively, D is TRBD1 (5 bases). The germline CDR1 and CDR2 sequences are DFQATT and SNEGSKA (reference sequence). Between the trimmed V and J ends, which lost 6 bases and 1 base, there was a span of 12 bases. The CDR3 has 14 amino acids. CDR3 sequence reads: CSALSQGNTGELFF. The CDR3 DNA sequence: TGCAGTGCCCTTTCCCAGGGGAACACCGGGGAGCTGTTTTTT.

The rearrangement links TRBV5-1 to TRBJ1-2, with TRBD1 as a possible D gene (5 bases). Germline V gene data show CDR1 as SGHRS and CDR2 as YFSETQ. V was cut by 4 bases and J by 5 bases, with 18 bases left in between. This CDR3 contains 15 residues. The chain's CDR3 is CASSGRQGITYGYTF. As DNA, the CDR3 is TGCGCCAGCAGCGGGAGGCAGGGTATCACTTATGGCTACACCTTC.

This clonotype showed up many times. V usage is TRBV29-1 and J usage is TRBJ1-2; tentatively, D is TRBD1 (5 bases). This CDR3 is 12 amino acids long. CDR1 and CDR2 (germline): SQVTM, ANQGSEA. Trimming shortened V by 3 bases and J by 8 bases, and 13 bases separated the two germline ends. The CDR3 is CSVDEGPVGYTF. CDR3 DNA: TGCAGCGTTGACGAGGGACCAGTGGGCTACACCTTC.

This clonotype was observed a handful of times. CDR3 in amino acids: CASGLVPVSEAFF. In nucleotides, the CDR3 is TGTGCTAGTGGTTTGGTCCCAGTAAGTGAAGCTTTCTTT. The chain combines TRBV12-5 with TRBJ1-1, with D hard to call. This CDR3 has 13 amino acids. V gave up 0 bases and J gave up 7 bases, with 9 bases separating them. In germline, CDR1 is LGHNT, CDR2 FRNRAP.

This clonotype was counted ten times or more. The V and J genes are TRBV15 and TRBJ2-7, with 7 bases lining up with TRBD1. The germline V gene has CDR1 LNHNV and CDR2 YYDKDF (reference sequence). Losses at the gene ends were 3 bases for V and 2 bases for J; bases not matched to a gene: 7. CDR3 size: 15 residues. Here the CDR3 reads CATSRDSGTAYEQYF. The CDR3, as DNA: TGTGCCACCAGCAGGGACTCCGGGACAGCCTACGAGCAGTACTTC.

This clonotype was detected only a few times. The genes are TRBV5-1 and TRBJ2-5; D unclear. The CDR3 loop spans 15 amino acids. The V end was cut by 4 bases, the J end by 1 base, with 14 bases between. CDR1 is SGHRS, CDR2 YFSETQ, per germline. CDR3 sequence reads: CASSQKSIGQETQYF. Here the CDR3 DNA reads TGCGCCAGCAGCCAGAAGAGCATCGGCCAAGAGACCCAGTACTTC. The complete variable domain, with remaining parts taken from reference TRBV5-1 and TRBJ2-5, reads KAGVTQTPRYLIKTRGQQVTLSCSPISGHRSVSWYQQTPGQGLQFLFEYFSETQRNKGNFPGRFSGRQFSNSRSEMNVSTLELGDSALYLCASSQKSIGQETQYFGPGTRLLVL.